The rows below give T cell receptor beta chains drawn from one sample of a study of T cell changes during pregnancy in multiple sclerosis. The protocol was immunoSEQ multiplex PCR, while the TCRdb copy is restricted to in-frame clones and leaves out a portion. The sample lists over 80,000 clones, 90% occurring once. The starting material was peripheral blood, obtained in the second trimester of pregnancy. The receptors derive from a female donor in good health, enrolled as a control in a pregnancy study. Both conserved end residues are part of each CDR3.

TRBJ2-7 | TRBV7-2 | CASSLGGGPYEQYF
TRBJ2-7 | TRBV28 | CASSIRGSEQYF
TRBJ2-7 | TRBV7-2 | CASSIGQGLSYEQYF
TRBJ2-3 | TRBV4-2 | CASSQDQLAGMSSTDTQYF
TRBJ2-2 | TRBV2 | CASSSLTSGGVSGELFF
TRBJ1-3 | TRBV5-1 | CASSLGDSGNTIYF
TRBJ2-3 | TRBV11-2 | CASILSTSGVLTDTQYF
TRBJ1-2 | TRBV5-6 | CASSLFKQANGYTF
TRBJ1-3 | TRBV6-6 | CASSYDRSSGNTIYF
TRBJ1-1 | TRBV7-2 | CASSAQSGTGYLIPEAFF
TRBJ1-5 | TRBV19 | CASRDWGDLPGQPQHF
TRBJ2-7 | TRBV2 | CATTIYGQGSYEQYF
TRBJ2-3 | TRBV30 | CAWSYRRAGVPDTQYF
TRBJ1-1 | TRBV11-2 | CAITILNGGTGNTEAFF
TRBJ1-2 | TRBV5-6 | CASSLALRDSSFYGYTF
TRBJ2-5 | TRBV5-1 | CASSTFRQGSGETQYF
TRBJ2-3 | TRBV10-3 | CAISNPGGTQGGAGTQYF
TRBJ2-3 | TRBV11-2 | CASSLRLAGAVADTQYF
TRBJ2-1 | TRBV9 | CASSSPRGGGYNEQFF
TRBJ2-7 | TRBV6-1 | CASSGEGDTNYEQYF
TRBJ1-4 | TRBV7-6 | CASSPTGVTNEKLFF
TRBJ2-1 | TRBV18 | CASSPKPASGRNEQFF
TRBJ1-2 | TRBV25-1 | CASSGPTGIIGYTF
TRBJ1-1 | TRBV7-9 | CASSLGRQGWNTEAFF
TRBJ2-3 | TRBV5-1 | CASSPKGVVDTQYF
TRBJ1-3 | TRBV6-5 | CASSSGQWWDTIYF
TRBJ2-2 | TRBV6-1 | CASHRTRNTGELFF
TRBJ2-7 | TRBV5-6 | CASSRLQDYEQYF
TRBJ1-2 | TRBV19 | CASSRGHLYGYTF
TRBJ2-2 | TRBV7-9 | CASSFGGTGELFF
TRBJ2-3 | TRBV7-9 | CASSPASGLEVADTQYF
TRBJ2-1 | TRBV18 | CASSRRSDSNEQFF
TRBJ1-4 | TRBV2 | CASIRASTNEKLFF
TRBJ1-2 | TRBV28 | CASSRAGPNYGYTF
TRBJ2-5 | TRBV7-9 | CASSSVPWTSGAQETQYF
TRBJ2-5 | TRBV5-1 | CASSLGGQETQYF
TRBJ1-6 | TRBV6-5 | CASSYSRVGSPLHF
TRBJ1-6 | TRBV27 | CASKRQFPFISPLHF
TRBJ2-7 | TRBV27 | CASSLEGVSYEQYF
TRBJ2-3 | TRBV5-1 | CASSREAAATDTQYF
TRBJ2-7 | TRBV7-2 | CASSLDQGPYEQYF
TRBJ1-6 | TRBV2 | CASSSSNSPLHF
TRBJ1-1 | TRBV7-9 | CASSLSGTGYTEAFF
TRBJ2-3 | TRBV18 | CASSPSGGARAQYF
TRBJ1-6 | TRBV30 | CAWSGGKSSPLHF
TRBJ1-4 | TRBV5-1 | CASSLGTGDEKLFF
TRBJ2-5 | TRBV6-5 | CASSRRGGPKETQYF
TRBJ2-1 | TRBV5-1 | CASSLSTRGPTYNEQFF